This TCR beta chain was captured in a study of T cell repertoires in cytomegalovirus infection. At the level of the study: An indication of both CMV infection and matching HLA type came from public TCR beta signatures.

This clonotype has just one count. Its antigen is unknown. TCRdb redid the calling of the reads with MiXCR, one entry per CDR3 protein. Of about 890,000 distinct CDR3 sequences in the sample, roughly 30% were seen once. Trimming at V came to 4 bases and at J to 7 bases, leaving 7 bases not matched to a gene. Germline CDR1 MNHEY, CDR2 SMNVEV (reference sequence). The CDR3 totals 13 residues. Findings and limits, study-wide: What dominated the ex vivo response were HLA-C-restricted CMV-specific TCR beta clonotypes. Based on cumulative public TCR beta family frequency, carriers of CMV plus the relevant HLA were identified.

The chain couples TRBV27 to TRBJ2-7; 7 nucleotides line up with TRBD2. The sequencing used cultured CD8+ T cells from PBMCs, collected from culture after CMV antigen stimulation. The source of this sequence is a human donor in good health (CMV status not recorded). Some clones in this sample may be carry-over from other donors' samples. The CDR3 DNA reads TGTGCCAGCAGTTATGGGAGGGGCCTAGAGCAGTACGTC. Its translation is CASSYGRGLEQYV.